This is a list of T cell receptor beta chains from one sample in a study of blood T cell repertoires in COVID-19. The data were produced by immunoSEQ multiplex PCR, yet TCRdb's version contains in-frame clones alone and is incomplete. In the table there are about 230,000 clones, around 89% of which are singletons. Sequenced material: PBMCs or T cells enriched from blood (not recorded which). These receptor sequences come from a woman in her 40s with acute COVID-19. Both conserved end residues are part of each CDR3. The order of the fields is J gene, V gene, clone size, D gene, CDR3 protein, CDR3 DNA. The D gene is left open where the match is weak. Not every row has a clone size; where given, it reads once, few, many or a size class.

TRBJ2-3	TRBV13	-	-	CASSHTWTGTDTQYF	TGTGCCAGCAGCCACACGTGGACAGGCACAGATACGCAGTATTTT
TRBJ2-2	TRBV9	-	TRBD1	CASSVAQGAGELFF	TGTGCCAGCAGCGTAGCCCAGGGGGCCGGGGAGCTGTTTTTT
TRBJ2-5	TRBV24-1	once	-	CATSGDLGNQYF	TGTGCCACCAGTGGAGATCTAGGCAACCAGTACTTC
TRBJ2-1	TRBV5-4	-	TRBD2	CASSPGTSGRYNEQFF	TGTGCCAGCAGCCCTGGGACTAGCGGGAGATACAATGAGCAGTTCTTC
TRBJ2-6	TRBV30	-	TRBD2	CAWKTGTSVGANVLTF	TGTGCCTGGAAGACCGGGACTAGCGTTGGGGCCAACGTCCTGACTTTC
TRBJ1-3	TRBV3-1/TRBV3-2	once	-	CASSPQSTIGNTIYF	TGTGCCAGCAGCCCACAATCGACAATCGGAAACACCATATATTTT
TRBJ1-1	TRBV18	-	-	CASSPTRNTEAFF	TGTGCCAGCTCACCAACTAGGAACACTGAAGCTTTCTTT
TRBJ2-3	TRBV9	once	TRBD2	CASIYGLAGGNSTDTQYF	TGTGCCAGCATCTATGGACTAGCGGGAGGGAATAGCACAGATACGCAGTATTTT
TRBJ2-2	TRBV12-3/TRBV12-4	-	-	CASSGAGELFF	TGTGCCAGCAGTGGAGCAGGGGAGCTGTTTTTT
TRBJ1-1	TRBV5-8	-	TRBD1	CASSLVDRGNTEAFF	TGTGCCAGCAGCTTGGTAGACAGGGGGAACACTGAAGCTTTCTTT
TRBJ1-1	TRBV19	few	TRBD1	CASKSGQSNTEAFF	TGTGCCAGTAAGTCGGGACAGTCGAACACTGAAGCTTTCTTT
TRBJ2-7	TRBV9	-	TRBD1	CASSEGSGTVSYEQYF	TGTGCCAGCAGCGAGGGATCCGGGACAGTCTCCTACGAGCAGTACTTC
TRBJ2-1	TRBV5-1	-	TRBD2	CASSEPSGIYNEQFF	TGCGCCAGCAGCGAGCCTAGCGGGATCTACAATGAGCAGTTCTTC
TRBJ2-1	TRBV7-2	few	TRBD1	CASGLTGFNEQFF	TGTGCCAGCGGGTTGACAGGGTTCAATGAGCAGTTCTTC
TRBJ2-3	TRBV12-3/TRBV12-4	few	-	CASTQGTDTQYF	TGTGCCAGCACCCAGGGCACAGATACGCAGTATTTT
TRBJ2-7	TRBV19	-	TRBD1	CATTTGVGAYEQYF	TGTGCCACTACGACAGGGGTTGGAGCCTACGAGCAGTACTTC
TRBJ1-3	TRBV9	-	TRBD1	CASSVFRDSGNTIYF	TGTGCCAGCAGCGTTTTCCGGGACAGCGGAAACACCATATATTTT
TRBJ1-4	TRBV6-1	-	-	CASSAGANLGAGEKLFF	TGTGCCAGCAGTGCAGGGGCGAACCTTGGGGCGGGTGAAAAACTGTTTTTT
TRBJ1-5	TRBV5-1	-	TRBD1	CASSSGTGGNQPQHF	TGCGCCAGCAGTTCCGGGACAGGGGGCAATCAGCCCCAGCATTTT
TRBJ2-2	TRBV30	-	-	CAWSRGTLGTGELFF	TGTGCCTGGAGTAGGGGCACCCTAGGGACCGGGGAGCTGTTTTTT
TRBJ2-2	TRBV7-9	few	TRBD2	CASSLTGGGTGELFF	TGTGCCAGCAGCTTAACGGGAGGGGGCACCGGGGAGCTGTTTTTT
TRBJ1-4	TRBV6-5	-	TRBD1	CASTPTGWNEKLFF	TGTGCCAGCACCCCGACAGGGTGGAATGAAAAACTGTTTTTT
TRBJ1-2	TRBV21-1	few	-	CASSSRDRVRRRNYGYTF	TGTGCCAGCAGCAGCCGGGACAGGGTTCGGCGGCGGAACTATGGCTACACCTTC
TRBJ1-1	TRBV7-9	-	-	CASSFFGRGWADYEAFF	TGTGCCAGCAGCTTTTTCGGTCGTGGATGGGCGGACTACGAAGCTTTCTTT
TRBJ2-3	TRBV30	-	-	CAWSLQGGTDTQYF	TGTGCCTGGAGTTTACAGGGAGGCACAGATACGCAGTATTTT
TRBJ2-1	TRBV19	-	TRBD2	CASSSPGLAGGNEQFF	TGTGCCAGTAGTTCTCCCGGACTAGCGGGAGGGAATGAGCAGTTCTTC
TRBJ2-2	TRBV6-5	-	-	CASSYPFTGELFF	TGTGCCAGCAGTTACCCTTTCACCGGGGAGCTGTTTTTT
TRBJ2-7	TRBV6-2/TRBV6-3	-	TRBD1	CASSFRQGADEQYF	TGTGCCAGCAGTTTCCGCCAGGGGGCCGACGAGCAGTACTTC
TRBJ1-2	TRBV9	-	TRBD1	CASSVFGQDRYGYTF	TGTGCCAGCAGCGTATTTGGACAGGACCGCTATGGCTACACCTTC
TRBJ2-1	TRBV10-1	-	-	CASSLGNYNEQFF	TGCGCCAGCAGTCTCGGGAACTACAATGAGCAGTTCTTC
TRBJ2-5	TRBV11-2	-	-	CASSRGTNQETQYF	TGTGCCAGCAGCCGAGGGACAAACCAAGAGACCCAGTACTTC
TRBJ1-2	TRBV9	-	TRBD1	CASSVDRVYGYTF	TGTGCCAGCAGCGTCGACAGGGTTTATGGCTACACCTTC
TRBJ2-6	TRBV19	-	TRBD1	CASRIPGQGAGVANVLTF	TGTGCCAGTAGGATACCGGGACAGGGGGCAGGTGTGGCCAACGTCCTGACTTTC
TRBJ1-1	TRBV3-1/TRBV3-2	-	-	CASSQATGNTEAFF	TGTGCCAGCAGCCAAGCCACAGGGAACACTGAAGCTTTCTTT
TRBJ2-7	TRBV5-6	-	TRBD1	CASSSYRDRVMSLEQYF	TGTGCCAGCAGCTCTTACCGGGACAGGGTGATGAGCCTCGAGCAGTACTTC
TRBJ2-5	TRBV2	once	-	CASSVDRNQETQYF	TGTGCCAGCAGTGTAGACAGAAACCAAGAGACCCAGTACTTC
TRBJ2-7	TRBV19	-	TRBD1	CASSDRGRPGEQYF	TGTGCCAGTAGCGACAGGGGGCGCCCCGGCGAGCAGTACTTC
TRBJ1-6	TRBV3-1/TRBV3-2	-	TRBD1	CASSQPRTGAYNSPLHF	TGTGCCAGCAGCCAACCCCGGACAGGGGCGTATAATTCACCCCTCCACTTT
TRBJ2-3	TRBV6-2/TRBV6-3	-	TRBD2	CASSPLVAGGLVTADTQYF	TGTGCCAGCAGCCCTTTAGTAGCGGGGGGGCTAGTGACGGCAGATACGCAGTATTTT
TRBJ1-5	TRBV9	-	TRBD1	CASSVEWQGARQPQHF	TGTGCCAGCAGCGTAGAATGGCAGGGGGCGCGTCAGCCCCAGCATTTT
TRBJ2-1	TRBV23-1	once	-	CASSPLNREKSSYNEQFF	TGCGCCAGCAGTCCCCTCAACAGGGAAAAGAGCTCCTACAATGAGCAGTTCTTC
TRBJ1-2	TRBV6-5	-	TRBD1	CASRKTGDPYGYTF	TGTGCCAGCAGGAAGACAGGGGACCCCTATGGCTACACCTTC
TRBJ1-5	TRBV21-1	-	-	CASSNPGTGGWNQPQHF	TGTGCCAGCAGCAACCCCGGGACAGGGGGATGGAATCAGCCCCAGCATTTT
TRBJ2-3	TRBV5-1	-	TRBD2	CASSLVSGGPSTSTDTQYF	TGCGCCAGCAGCTTGGTTAGCGGGGGGCCTAGTACCAGCACAGATACGCAGTATTTT